The present TCR beta chain was sequenced within a study of monozygotic twins with inflammatory bowel disease. Study-level findings and limits: Lower TCRbeta diversity (inverse Simpson) was seen in IBD patients than in healthy co-twins.

Regarding this clonotype: Antigen: not known.

Template-switch reactions added UMIs with a 6-nucleotide sample barcode. Both TCRalpha and TCRbeta cDNA were subjected to two nested PCRs lasting approximately 16 and 10 cycles. One entry per CDR3 protein, without DNA, is what TCRdb gives after re-calling the 5' RACE reads. The sample's table shows 150,000 to 200,000 distinct CDR3 sequences. Germline V gene data show CDR1 as SEHNR and CDR2 as FQNEAQ (reference sequence). The CDR3 covers 15 residues. The rearrangement links TRBV7-9 to TRBJ2-1. The sample comprised blood. The sequence derives from a human donor with ulcerative colitis or Crohn's disease, or a healthy co-twin of an affected twin (not recorded which). The CDR3 reads CASSLDYDLYNEQFF.